These 5 T cell receptor beta chains came from one sample sequenced in a study of blood T cells in healthy people across ages. Alongside a J-beta primer mix, a sample-barcoded 5' primer served in a second PCR lasting about 7 to 11 cycles. TCRdb redid the calling of the 5' RACE reads with MiXCR, one entry per CDR3 protein. The table has around 1,000,000 distinct CDR3 sequences, about 25% seen once. In addition, the sample was reused for a study of T cells of mothers and their children.

Material: blood. The receptors come from a girl aged 2-10 years in good health.

V and J are TRBV7-9 and TRBJ1-2; no clear D. Trimming took off 5 bases at V and 0 bases at J, with 13 bases between the two ends. CDR1 is SEHNR and CDR2 is FQNEAQ in the germline V gene (reference sequence). CDR3 length: 15 amino acids. In DNA, the CDR3 is TGTGCCAGCAGCCCTTACTCATCCTCTAACTATGGCTACACCTTC. Its translation: CASSPYSSSNYGYTF.

This chain joins TRBV4-2 and TRBJ2-3; 7 bases fit TRBD1. V dropped 3 bases and J dropped 4; count of bases not matched to a gene: 10. This CDR3 comprises 16 residues. CDR1 and CDR2 from the germline V gene are LGHNA and YNFKEQ. In nucleotides, the CDR3 is TGTGCCAGCAGCCACCAGACAGGGTCGTCGGCAGATACGCAGTATTTT. This encodes CASSHQTGSSADTQYF.

The chain combines TRBV12-3 or TRBV12-4 with TRBJ2-1; 9 bases align to TRBD1. The V and J ends lost 5 bases and 8 bases, in that order; junction bases with no gene match: 7. The CDR3 spans 14 residues. CDR3 in amino acids: CASSPDTGGHEQFF. The CDR3 DNA is TGTGCCAGCAGTCCAGACACAGGGGGCCATGAGCAGTTCTTC.

The chain uses TRBV9 and TRBJ2-3; D possibly corresponds to TRBD1 (5 bases). Trimming took 0 bases from V and 4 from J, leaving 15 bases between them. The germline V gene encodes CDR1 SGDLS and CDR2 YYNGEE. The CDR3 sequence is 16 residues long. As DNA, the CDR3 is TGTGCCAGCAGCGTAGAGGGGATTGGTTGGGCAGATACGCAGTATTTT. As protein: CASSVEGIGWADTQYF.

The chain links TRBV5-1 to TRBJ2-2; D unresolved. V was trimmed by 0 bases and J by 6 bases, leaving 6 bases between them. The CDR3 length is 13 residues. Germline loops: CDR1 SGHRS, CDR2 YFSETQ. For the CDR3, the DNA is TGCGCCAGCAGCTTGGAGGCAGCCGGGGAGCTGTTTTTT. Translating it yields CASSLEAAGELFF.